A single T cell receptor (beta chain) is shown here with its context. Study processing details: Reference gene primer amplification in the assay estimated nucleated cell counts. Sequencing used immunoSEQ multiplex PCR; TCRdb keeps in-frame clones, though not all of them. V and J calls and clone size are those listed in that table; D and trimming were worked out from the DNA. The repertoire holds roughly 250,000 clones, with more than 70% as singletons. The sample belongs to a study of blood T cell repertoires in COVID-19. Per the germline V gene, CDR1 is MDHEN and CDR2 is SYDVKM. V shed 6 bases and J 1 base; nucleotides not matched to a gene: 15. The CDR3 contains 19 residues.

V is TRBV28 and J is TRBJ1-2; 12 nucleotides match TRBD1. The clonotype comes from a woman between 40 and 55 years old with acute COVID-19. Sequencing was done on a sample of PBMCs or T cells enriched from blood (not recorded which). CDR3 in amino acids: CASSPRPGTGGLFNYGYTF. DNA for the CDR3: TGTGCCAGCAGCCCTAGACCCGGGACAGGGGGCCTCTTTAACTATGGCTACACCTTC.